The entry below gives a single T cell receptor beta chain sequence along with its context. The CDR3 runs to 14 residues. Per germline, CDR1 MDHEN and CDR2 SYDVKM. With 7 bases clipped from V and 7 bases from J, the junction kept 8 bases outside the gene matches. TCRdb's table, derived via immunoSEQ multiplex PCR, lists solely in-frame clones and lacks some. The sample lists around 230,000 clones, 86% occurring once. These data are taken from a study of blood T cell repertoires in COVID-19. Study in general: Sources were T cells, B-cell-depleted T cells, or PBMCs; the material itself was cDNA or gDNA.

This clonotype was sampled from a man aged 45-60 years with COVID-19, enrolled during active disease. V and J are TRBV28 and TRBJ1-4; 8 nucleotides line up with TRBD1. Sequences were obtained from peripheral blood. The chain's CDR3 is CASNPQGGGEKLFF. The CDR3 region has the DNA TGTGCCAGCAACCCACAGGGGGGTGGTGAAAAACTGTTTTTT.